This TCR beta chain was retrieved from a study of blood T cell repertoires in COVID-19. Measured with immunoSEQ multiplex PCR; TCRdb has only the in-frame clones, and not every one. The table shows over 150,000 clones, with roughly four fifths occurring only once. Sequencing was done on a sample of peripheral blood. This TCR was recovered from a woman older than 75 with COVID-19, enrolled during active disease.

CDR3 nucleotides: TGTGCCAGCAGTTTCCTATCCGGGGGTACGTCTGGAAACACCATATATTTT. It encodes CASSFLSGGTSGNTIYF. The rearrangement links TRBV28 to TRBJ1-3, with a tentative D call TRBD1 (5 bases). This CDR3 is built from 17 residues. The V and J ends lost 3 bases and 1 base respectively, with 16 bases between them. In germline, CDR1 is MDHEN, CDR2 SYDVKM.